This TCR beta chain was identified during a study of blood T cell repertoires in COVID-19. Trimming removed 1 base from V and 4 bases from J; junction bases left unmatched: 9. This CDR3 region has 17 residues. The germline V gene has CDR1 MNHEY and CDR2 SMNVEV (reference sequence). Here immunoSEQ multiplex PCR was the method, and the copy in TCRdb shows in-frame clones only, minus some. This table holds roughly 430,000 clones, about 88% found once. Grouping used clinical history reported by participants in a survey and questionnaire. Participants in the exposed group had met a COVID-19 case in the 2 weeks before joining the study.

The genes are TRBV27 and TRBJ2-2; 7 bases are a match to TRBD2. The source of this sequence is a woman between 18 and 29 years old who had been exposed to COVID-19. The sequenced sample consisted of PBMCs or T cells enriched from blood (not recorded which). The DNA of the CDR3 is TGTGCCAGCAGTTTATTTCTAGCGGACCCGGGCACCGGGGAGCTGTTTTTT. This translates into CASSLFLADPGTGELFF.